Below, one T cell receptor beta chain is given with its context. This clone is a singleton in its sample. The clone's antigen remains unknown. The input lacks base qualities; no much larger clone sits a single base away. The data derive from a study of neoadjuvant nivolumab and ipilimumab in lung cancer (dated by TCRdb to 2020 to 2021). Regarding the study in general: Nivolumab was given at 3 mg/kg intravenously on days 1, 15 and 29, and the combination arm added ipilimumab 1 mg/kg on day 1 only. The major pathologic response (MPR) rate in the intention-to-treat population in each study arm was designated as the primary trial endpoint. Of the 44 patients with operable NSCLC treated in the trial, approximately 23 were randomized to nivolumab monotherapy and roughly 20 to nivolumab plus ipilimumab. The study compared TCR repertoires in pretherapy (baseline) peripheral blood with TCR repertoires in tumors resected at surgery following neoadjuvant immune checkpoint blockade. Matched pretherapy and resected tumor pairs were analyzed for seven patients: four treated with nivolumab and three with nivolumab plus ipilimumab.

Results and caveats for the whole study, not just this receptor: From pretherapy to surgery, tumor T-cell richness and clonality increased in three of three dual-therapy tumors but in only two of four nivolumab-treated tumors. A small number of samples underwent TCR sequencing. Greater TCR richness and clonality were observed in resected tumors than in tumor-adjacent uninvolved lung, and increases were observed in more dual-therapy-treated tumors. Pretherapy blood TCR richness correlated positively with richness in tumors resected after neoadjuvant therapy (Spearman R of about 0.81). There was no significant correlation between TCR clonality and pathologic tumor regression, and just a single major-pathologic-response sample was available for the clonality-regression analysis.

Libraries were made using the immunoSEQ multiplex PCR assay. The study's processing was this. Repertoires were summarized in terms of richness and clonality, and significantly expanded and contracted clones between pre- and post-therapy samples were identified. What TCRdb holds here is the immuneACCESS table cut down to in-frame rearrangements. Part of the clones is not present; checked against another copy, under half of the missing clones reflect an unresolved V gene, and the others are unexplained. D and trimming were read from the DNA, whereas the V and J calls and clone size are those reported in that table. The sample table shows under 15,000 clones, and more than 90% are seen once. The leading ten clones occupy about 2.3% of the sample. Based on the germline V gene, the CDR1 and CDR2 sequences are SGHTA and FQGNSA. The CDR3 numbers 15 residues from cysteine through phenylalanine. Just the 45-base CDR3 DNA is kept, in frame starting at base 1. V is shortened by 0 bases, J by 5 bases, and the region joining them spans 12 bases.

This specimen's time point label, interpreted: at surgical resection after neoadjuvant nivolumab +/- ipilimumab. The samples were taken from NEOSTAR, a phase 2 randomized trial in operable NSCLC that tested neoadjuvant nivolumab or nivolumab plus ipilimumab, followed by surgery. The clonotype comes from an adult with non-small cell lung cancer. Recombination linked TRBV7-2 to TRBJ2-3; the best D guess is TRBD1, with 6 bases matching. The sequences come from peripheral blood, collected after neoadjuvant nivolumab, alone or with ipilimumab, at or shortly before surgery. The sequenced DNA is TGTGCCAGCAGCTTAGCCCCAGGGGCCGGAGATACGCAGTATTTT. Protein translation: CASSLAPGAGDTQYF.